The text below deals with one T cell receptor beta chain. Antigen unknown. This entry comes from a study of OX40 agonist ivuxolimab in advanced cancers. Overall study results and limits: Low levels of normalized T-cell clonal expansion also appeared in some nonresponders. Individuals who were partial responders at 0.1-3.0 mg/kg had clonal expansion that ranked among the lowest. It was not determined which antigens were specifically recognized by the peripheral T cells that had undergone clonal expansion.

Using immunoSEQ multiplex PCR, the repertoire was profiled, and TCRdb retains in-frame clones only, with some absent. The sample holds around 40,000 clones, approximately 89% seen once. This clonotype originated in an adult with an advanced solid tumor such as melanoma, head and neck, liver or kidney cancer. The material sequenced was CD4+ or CD8+ T cells sorted from blood, taken in a trial of the OX40 agonist ivuxolimab.

CDR3 region: CASSWAGAYNEQFF. The CDR3 region has the DNA TGTGCCAGTAGTTGGGCGGGAGCCTACAATGAGCAGTTCTTC. The chain carries TRBV19 and TRBJ2-1; 7 positions match TRBD2. CDR1 is LNHDA and CDR2 is SQIVND in the germline V gene (reference sequence). The CDR3 is made up of 14 amino acids. Losses at the gene ends were 5 bases for V and 2 bases for J; bases not matched to a gene: 3.